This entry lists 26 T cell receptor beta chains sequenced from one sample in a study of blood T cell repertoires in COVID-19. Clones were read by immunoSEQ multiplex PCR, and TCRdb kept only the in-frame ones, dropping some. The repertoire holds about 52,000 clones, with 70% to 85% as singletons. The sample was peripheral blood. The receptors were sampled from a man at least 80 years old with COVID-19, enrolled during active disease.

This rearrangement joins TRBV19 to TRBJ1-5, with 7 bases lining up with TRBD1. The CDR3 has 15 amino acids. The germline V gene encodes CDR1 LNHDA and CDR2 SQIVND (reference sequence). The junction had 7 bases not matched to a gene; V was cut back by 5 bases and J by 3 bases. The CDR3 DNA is TGTGCCAGTAGTTCAGGGGGTCCTTCCAATCAGCCCCAGCATTTT. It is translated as CASSSGGPSNQPQHF.

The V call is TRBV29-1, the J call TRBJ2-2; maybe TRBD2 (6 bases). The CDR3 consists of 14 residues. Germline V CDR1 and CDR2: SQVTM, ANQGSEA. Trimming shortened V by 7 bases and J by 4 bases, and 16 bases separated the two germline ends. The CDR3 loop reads CSAEGGGSTGELFF. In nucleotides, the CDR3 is TGCAGCGCCGAAGGTGGGGGGAGCACCGGGGAGCTGTTTTTT.

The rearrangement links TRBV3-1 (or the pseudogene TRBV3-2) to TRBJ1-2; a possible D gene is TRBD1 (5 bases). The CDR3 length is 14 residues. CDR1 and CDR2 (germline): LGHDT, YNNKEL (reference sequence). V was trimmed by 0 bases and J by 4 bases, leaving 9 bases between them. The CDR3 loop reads CASSQDGGAYGYTF. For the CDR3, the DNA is TGTGCCAGCAGCCAAGACGGGGGAGCCTATGGCTACACCTTC.

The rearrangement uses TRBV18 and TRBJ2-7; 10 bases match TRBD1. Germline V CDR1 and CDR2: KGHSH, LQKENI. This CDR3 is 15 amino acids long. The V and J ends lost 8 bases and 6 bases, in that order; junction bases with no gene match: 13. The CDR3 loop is CASLSLGQGNGEQYF. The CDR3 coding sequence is TGTGCCAGCCTGTCTTTGGGACAGGGGAACGGCGAGCAGTACTTC.

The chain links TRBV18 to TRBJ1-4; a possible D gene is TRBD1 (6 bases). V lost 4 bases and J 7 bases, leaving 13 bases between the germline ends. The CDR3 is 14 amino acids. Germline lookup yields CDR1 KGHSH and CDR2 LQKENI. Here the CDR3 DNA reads TGTGCCAGCTCACGTGGGGGGGCAAGTGAAAAACTGTTTTTT. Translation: CASSRGGASEKLFF.

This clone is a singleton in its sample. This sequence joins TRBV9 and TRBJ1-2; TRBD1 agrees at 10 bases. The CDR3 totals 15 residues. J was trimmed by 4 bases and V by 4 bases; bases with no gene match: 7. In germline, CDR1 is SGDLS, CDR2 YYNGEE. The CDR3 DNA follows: TGTGCCAGCAGCTCCGGACAGGGGGTCGGCTATGGCTACACCTTC. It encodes CASSSGQGVGYGYTF.

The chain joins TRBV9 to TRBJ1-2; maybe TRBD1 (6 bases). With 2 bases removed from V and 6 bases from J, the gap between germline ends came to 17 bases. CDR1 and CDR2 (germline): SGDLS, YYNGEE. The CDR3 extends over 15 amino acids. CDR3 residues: CASSVLQGVGNGYTF. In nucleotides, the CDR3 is TGTGCCAGCAGCGTTTTACAGGGAGTAGGGAATGGCTACACCTTC. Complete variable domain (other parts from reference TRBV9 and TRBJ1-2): DSGVTQTPKHLITATGQRVTLRCSPRSGDLSVYWYQQSLDQGLQFLIQYYNGEERAKGNILERFSAQQFPDLHSELNLSSLELGDSALYFCASSVLQGVGNGYTFGSGTRLTVV.

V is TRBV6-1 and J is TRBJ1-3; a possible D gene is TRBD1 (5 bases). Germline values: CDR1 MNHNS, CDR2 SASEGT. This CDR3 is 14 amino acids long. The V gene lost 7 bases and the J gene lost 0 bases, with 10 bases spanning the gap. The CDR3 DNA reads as TGTGCCAGCATACCCGGGGGCTCTGGAAACACCATATATTTT. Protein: CASIPGGSGNTIYF.

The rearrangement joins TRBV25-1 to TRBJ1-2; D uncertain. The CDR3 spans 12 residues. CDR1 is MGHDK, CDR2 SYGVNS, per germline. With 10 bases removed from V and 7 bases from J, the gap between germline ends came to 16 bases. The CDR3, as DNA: TGTGCCATCCCAGACCCCCGGGGTGGCTACACCTTC. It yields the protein CAIPDPRGGYTF.

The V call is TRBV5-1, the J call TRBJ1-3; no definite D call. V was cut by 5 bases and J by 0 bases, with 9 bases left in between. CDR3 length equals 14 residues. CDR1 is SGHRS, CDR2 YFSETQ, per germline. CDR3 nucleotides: TGCGCCAGCAGGCGGGAAACCTCTGGAAACACCATATATTTT. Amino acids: CASRRETSGNTIYF. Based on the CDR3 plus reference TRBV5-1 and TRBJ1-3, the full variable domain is KAGVTQTPRYLIKTRGQQVTLSCSPISGHRSVSWYQQTPGQGLQFLFEYFSETQRNKGNFPGRFSGRQFSNSRSEMNVSTLELGDSALYLCASRRETSGNTIYFGEGSWLTVV.

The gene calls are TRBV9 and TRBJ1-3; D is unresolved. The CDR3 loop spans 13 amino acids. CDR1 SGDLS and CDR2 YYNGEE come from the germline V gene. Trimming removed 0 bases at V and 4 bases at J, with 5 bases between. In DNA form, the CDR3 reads TGTGCCAGCAGCGTAGAGCAAGGAAACACCATATATTTT. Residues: CASSVEQGNTIYF.

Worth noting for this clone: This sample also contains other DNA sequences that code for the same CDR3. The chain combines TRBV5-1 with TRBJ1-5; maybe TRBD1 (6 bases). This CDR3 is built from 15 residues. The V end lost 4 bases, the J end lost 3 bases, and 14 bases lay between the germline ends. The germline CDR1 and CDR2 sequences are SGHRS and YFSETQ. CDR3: CASSLLGGSNQPQHF. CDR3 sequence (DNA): TGCGCCAGCAGCCTCCTAGGGGGTTCCAATCAGCCCCAGCATTTT. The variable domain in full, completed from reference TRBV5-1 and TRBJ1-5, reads KAGVTQTPRYLIKTRGQQVTLSCSPISGHRSVSWYQQTPGQGLQFLFEYFSETQRNKGNFPGRFSGRQFSNSRSEMNVSTLELGDSALYLCASSLLGGSNQPQHFGDGTRLSIL.

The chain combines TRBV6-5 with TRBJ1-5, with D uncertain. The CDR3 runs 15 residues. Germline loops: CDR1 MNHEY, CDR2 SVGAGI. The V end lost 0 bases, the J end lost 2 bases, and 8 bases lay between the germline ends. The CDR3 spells CASSYSWRGNQPQHF. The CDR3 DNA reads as TGTGCCAGCAGTTACTCGTGGAGGGGCAATCAGCCCCAGCATTTT.

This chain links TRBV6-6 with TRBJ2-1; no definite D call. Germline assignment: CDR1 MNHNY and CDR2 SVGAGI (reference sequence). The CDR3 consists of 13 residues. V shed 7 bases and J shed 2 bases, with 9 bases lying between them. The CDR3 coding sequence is TGTGCCAGCAACCTAGGAGCCTACAATGAGCAGTTCTTC. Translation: CASNLGAYNEQFF.

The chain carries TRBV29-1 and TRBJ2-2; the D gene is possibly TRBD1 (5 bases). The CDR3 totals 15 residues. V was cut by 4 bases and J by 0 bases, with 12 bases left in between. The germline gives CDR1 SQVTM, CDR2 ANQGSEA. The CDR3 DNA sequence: TGCAGCGTTGGGGGCGGCTTATCGAACACCGGGGAGCTGTTTTTT. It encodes CSVGGGLSNTGELFF.

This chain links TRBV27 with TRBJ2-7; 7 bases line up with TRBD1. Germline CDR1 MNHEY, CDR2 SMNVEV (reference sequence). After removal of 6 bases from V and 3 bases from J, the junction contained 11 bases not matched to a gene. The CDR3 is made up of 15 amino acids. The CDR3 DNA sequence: TGTGCCAGCAGGGGGACGGGACAGAGCGACTACGAGCAGTACTTC. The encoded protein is CASRGTGQSDYEQYF.

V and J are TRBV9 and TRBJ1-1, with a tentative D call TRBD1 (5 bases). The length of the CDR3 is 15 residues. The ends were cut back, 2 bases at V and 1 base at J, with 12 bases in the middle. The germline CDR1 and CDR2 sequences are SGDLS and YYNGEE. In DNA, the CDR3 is TGTGCCAGCAGCGTGAGGGCCGGGGGGAACACTGAAGCTTTCTTT. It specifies CASSVRAGGNTEAFF.

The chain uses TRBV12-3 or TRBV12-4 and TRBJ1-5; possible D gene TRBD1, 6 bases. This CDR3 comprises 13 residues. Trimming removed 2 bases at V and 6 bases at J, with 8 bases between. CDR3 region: CASSLKGGQPQHF. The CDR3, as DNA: TGTGCCAGCAGTTTAAAAGGGGGTCAGCCCCAGCATTTT.

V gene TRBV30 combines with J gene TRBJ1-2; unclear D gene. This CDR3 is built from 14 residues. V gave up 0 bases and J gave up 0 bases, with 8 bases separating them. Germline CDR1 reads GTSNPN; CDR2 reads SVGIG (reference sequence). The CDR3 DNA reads TGTGCCTGGAGTGTTTCCGGTTCTAACTATGGCTACACCTTC. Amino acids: CAWSVSGSNYGYTF.

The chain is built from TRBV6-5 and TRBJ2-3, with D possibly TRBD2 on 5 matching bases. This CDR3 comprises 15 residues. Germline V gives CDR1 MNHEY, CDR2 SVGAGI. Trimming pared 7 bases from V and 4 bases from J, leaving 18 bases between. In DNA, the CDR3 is TGTGCCAGCACCTTCTCCAGCGGTCGCTCAGATACGCAGTATTTT. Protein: CASTFSSGRSDTQYF.

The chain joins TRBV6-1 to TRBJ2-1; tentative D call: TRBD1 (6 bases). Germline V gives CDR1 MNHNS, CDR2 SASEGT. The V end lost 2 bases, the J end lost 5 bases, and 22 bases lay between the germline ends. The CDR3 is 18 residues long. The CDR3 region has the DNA TGTGCCAGCAGTGAAACAGACAGGAGACCCCTAAGGAACAATGAGCAGTTCTTC. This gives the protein CASSETDRRPLRNNEQFF.

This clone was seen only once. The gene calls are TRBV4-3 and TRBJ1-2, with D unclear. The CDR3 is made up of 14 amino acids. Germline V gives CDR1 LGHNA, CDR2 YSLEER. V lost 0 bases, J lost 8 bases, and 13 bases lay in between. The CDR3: CASSQEKSSRGYTF. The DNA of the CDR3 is TGCGCCAGCAGCCAAGAGAAGTCTTCTCGGGGCTACACCTTC.

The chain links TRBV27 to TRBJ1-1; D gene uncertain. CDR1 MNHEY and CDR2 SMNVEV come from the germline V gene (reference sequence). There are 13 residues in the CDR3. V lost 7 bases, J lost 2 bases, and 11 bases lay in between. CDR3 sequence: CASKSLVNTEAFF. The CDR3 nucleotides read TGTGCCAGCAAAAGTCTAGTAAACACTGAAGCTTTCTTT.

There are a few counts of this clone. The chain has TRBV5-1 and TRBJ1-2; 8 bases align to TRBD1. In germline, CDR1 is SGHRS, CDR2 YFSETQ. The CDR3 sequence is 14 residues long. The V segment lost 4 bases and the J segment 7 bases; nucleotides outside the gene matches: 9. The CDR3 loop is CASSHPGQEGGYTF. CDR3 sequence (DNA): TGCGCCAGCAGCCATCCGGGACAGGAAGGTGGCTACACCTTC. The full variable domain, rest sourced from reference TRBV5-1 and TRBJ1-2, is KAGVTQTPRYLIKTRGQQVTLSCSPISGHRSVSWYQQTPGQGLQFLFEYFSETQRNKGNFPGRFSGRQFSNSRSEMNVSTLELGDSALYLCASSHPGQEGGYTFGSGTRLTVV.

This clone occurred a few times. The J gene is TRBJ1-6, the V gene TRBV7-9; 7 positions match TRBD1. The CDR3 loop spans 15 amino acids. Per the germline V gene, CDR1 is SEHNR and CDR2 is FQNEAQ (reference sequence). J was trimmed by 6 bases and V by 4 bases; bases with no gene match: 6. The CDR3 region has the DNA TGTGCCAGCAGCTCCCGACAGGGACCTAATTCACCCCTCCACTTT. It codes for CASSSRQGPNSPLHF.

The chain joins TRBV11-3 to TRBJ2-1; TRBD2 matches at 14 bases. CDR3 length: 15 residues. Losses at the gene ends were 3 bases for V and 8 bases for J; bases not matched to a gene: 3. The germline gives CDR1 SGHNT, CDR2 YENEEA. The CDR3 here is CASSLGTSGSYEQFF. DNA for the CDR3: TGTGCCAGCAGCTTGGGGACTAGCGGGAGTTATGAGCAGTTCTTC.